This T cell receptor beta chain was profiled in a study of blood T cell repertoires in COVID-19. Study details: Whether acute or convalescent, the COVID-19 samples came from the United States, Italy and Spain.

TCRdb keeps only in-frame clones here, not all; method: immunoSEQ multiplex PCR. The table has about 180,000 clones, 65% to 90% seen once; the top ten hold over 7%. The germline V gene encodes CDR1 SGHAT and CDR2 FQNNGV. The CDR3 runs 13 residues. This clone was observed a single time. A read error may produce the germline difference seen at one junction end. The specimen was peripheral blood. This chain joins TRBV11-2 and TRBJ2-7, with D tentatively TRBD2 (7 bases). The sequence came from a middle-aged man with active or convalescent COVID-19. CDR3 sequence: CASSLDYGRGLIF. For the CDR3, the DNA is TGTGCCAGCAGCTTAGATTATGGGAGGGGGTTGATCTTC.